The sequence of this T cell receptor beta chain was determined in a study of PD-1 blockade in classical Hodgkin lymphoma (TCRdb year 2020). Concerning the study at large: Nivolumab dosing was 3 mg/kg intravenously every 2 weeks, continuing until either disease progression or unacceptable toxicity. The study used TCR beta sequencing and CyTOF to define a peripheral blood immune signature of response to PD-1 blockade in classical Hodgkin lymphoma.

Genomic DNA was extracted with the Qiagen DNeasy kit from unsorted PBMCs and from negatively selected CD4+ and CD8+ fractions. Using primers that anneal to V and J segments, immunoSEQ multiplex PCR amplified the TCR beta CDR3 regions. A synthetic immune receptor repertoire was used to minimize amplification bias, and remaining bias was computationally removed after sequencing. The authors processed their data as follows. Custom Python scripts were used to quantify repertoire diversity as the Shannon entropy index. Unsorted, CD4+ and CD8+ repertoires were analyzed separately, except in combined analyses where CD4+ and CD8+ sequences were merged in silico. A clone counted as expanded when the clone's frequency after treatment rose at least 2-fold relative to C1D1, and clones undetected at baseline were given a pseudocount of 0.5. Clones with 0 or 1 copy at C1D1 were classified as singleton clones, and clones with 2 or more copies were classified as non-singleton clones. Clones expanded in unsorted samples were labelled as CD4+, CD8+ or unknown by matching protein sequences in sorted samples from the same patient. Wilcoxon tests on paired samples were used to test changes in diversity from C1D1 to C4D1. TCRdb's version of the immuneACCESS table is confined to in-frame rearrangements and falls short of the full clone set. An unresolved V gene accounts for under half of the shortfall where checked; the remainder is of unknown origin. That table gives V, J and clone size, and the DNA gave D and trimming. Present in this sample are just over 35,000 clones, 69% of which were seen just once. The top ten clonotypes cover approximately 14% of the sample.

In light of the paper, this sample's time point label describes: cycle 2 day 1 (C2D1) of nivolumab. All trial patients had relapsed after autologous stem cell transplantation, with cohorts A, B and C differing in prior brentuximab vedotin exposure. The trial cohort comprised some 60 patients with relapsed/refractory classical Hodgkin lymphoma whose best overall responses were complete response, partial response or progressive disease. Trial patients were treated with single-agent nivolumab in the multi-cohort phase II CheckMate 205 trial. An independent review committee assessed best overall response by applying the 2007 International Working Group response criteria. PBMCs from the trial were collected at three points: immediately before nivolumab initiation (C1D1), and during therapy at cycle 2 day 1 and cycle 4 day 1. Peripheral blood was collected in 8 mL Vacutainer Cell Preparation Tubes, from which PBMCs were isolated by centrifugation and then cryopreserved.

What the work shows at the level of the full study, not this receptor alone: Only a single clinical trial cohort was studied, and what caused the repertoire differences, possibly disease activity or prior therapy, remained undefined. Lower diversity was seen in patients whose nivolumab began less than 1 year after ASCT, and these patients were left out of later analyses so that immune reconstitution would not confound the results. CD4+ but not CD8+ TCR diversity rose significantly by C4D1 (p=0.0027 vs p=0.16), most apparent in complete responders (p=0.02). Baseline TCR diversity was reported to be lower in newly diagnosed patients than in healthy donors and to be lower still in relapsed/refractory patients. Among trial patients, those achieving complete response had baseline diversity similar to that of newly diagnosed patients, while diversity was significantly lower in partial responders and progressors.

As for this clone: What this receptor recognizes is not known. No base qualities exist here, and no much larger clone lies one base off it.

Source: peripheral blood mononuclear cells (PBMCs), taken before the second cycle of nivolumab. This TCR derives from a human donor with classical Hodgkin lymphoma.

The CDR3 here reads CASSGDGYEQYF. DNA sequence: TGTGCCAGCAGCGGGGACGGCTACGAGCAGTACTTC. In this chain, TRBV2 is recombined with TRBJ2-7, with the D segment possibly TRBD1 or TRBD2, each aligning over 5 bases. Inclusive of the bounding cysteine and phenylalanine, the CDR3 is 12 residues long. Here the CDR3 DNA is all that survives: 36 bases in frame from base 1. The junction carries 9 bases between V and J, which are trimmed by 6 bases and 3 bases respectively. The germline V gene provides CDR1 SNHLY and CDR2 FYNNEI.